Listed here is a single T cell receptor beta chain. Its matching antigen is unknown. Within the sample, other DNA sequences also encode this same CDR3. This CDR3 has 14 residues. V lost 3 bases, J lost 2 bases, and 11 bases lay in between. Germline CDR1 and CDR2: SGHRS and YFSETQ. Vbeta (60) and Jbeta (13) primers were used in the PCR. Sequencing used immunoSEQ multiplex PCR; TCRdb keeps in-frame clones, though not all of them. The profile shows under 200,000 clones, roughly 84% of them singletons. This sample was included in a study of cytomegalovirus exposure and HLA in healthy donors. Study outcomes and limitations: As a later analysis showed, several of the most significant clusters appeared to be linked to common viral pathogens.

Sequenced input: PBMCs. This TCR was sampled from a man in his thirties or forties in good health and CMV-seropositive. J is TRBJ1-1 and V is TRBV5-1; D is perhaps TRBD1 (5 bases). Here the CDR3 DNA reads TGCGCCAGCAGCTCAGACAGCTACAACACTGAAGCTTTCTTT. It specifies CASSSDSYNTEAFF.